The clone carrying this TCR beta chain was picked up one time. The sample is drawn from a study of blood T cell repertoires in COVID-19. Data came from immunoSEQ multiplex PCR; TCRdb stores just in-frame clones and leaves some out. The sample includes hundreds of thousands of clones, around 86% of them seen just once. Germline CDR1 reads LNHDA; CDR2 reads SQIVND (reference sequence). V was shortened by 3 bases and J by 3 bases, with 12 bases between the two germline ends. This CDR3 region has 15 residues. The clonotype comes from a woman aged 40 to 50 with acute COVID-19. The source material was PBMCs or T cells enriched from blood (not recorded which). The chain recombines TRBV19 with TRBJ1-5, with D hard to call. For the CDR3, the DNA is TGTGCCAGTAGTATCCCCGCCCGGGACAATCAGCCCCAGCATTTT. Translation: CASSIPARDNQPQHF.